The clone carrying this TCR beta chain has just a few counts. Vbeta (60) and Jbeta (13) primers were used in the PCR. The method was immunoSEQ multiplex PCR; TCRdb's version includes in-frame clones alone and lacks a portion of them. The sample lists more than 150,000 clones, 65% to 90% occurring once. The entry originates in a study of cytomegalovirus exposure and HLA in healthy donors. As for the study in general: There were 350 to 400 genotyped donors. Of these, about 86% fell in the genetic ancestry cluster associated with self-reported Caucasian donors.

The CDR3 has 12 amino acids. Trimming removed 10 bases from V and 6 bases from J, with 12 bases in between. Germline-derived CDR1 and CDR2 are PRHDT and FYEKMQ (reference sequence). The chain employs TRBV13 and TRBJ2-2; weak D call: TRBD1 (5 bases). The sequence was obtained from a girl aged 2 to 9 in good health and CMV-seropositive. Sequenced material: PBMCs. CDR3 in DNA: TGTGCCACATGTCAGGGTGCCGGGGAGCTGTTTTTT. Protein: CATCQGAGELFF.